This T cell receptor (beta chain) appears in the sequencing data of a study of cytomegalovirus exposure and HLA in healthy donors. As for the study in general: Of the donors genotyped, approximately 400 in all, 75% to 85% fell in the Caucasian-associated ancestry cluster. Broader study findings: Relative to equally common others, HLA-associated TCR beta chains showed greater clonal expansion in a later analysis.

CDR1 and CDR2 (germline): LGHNA, YNFKEQ. This CDR3 spans 14 amino acids. After removal of 1 base from V and 5 bases from J, the junction contained 4 bases not matched to a gene. Donors were nominally healthy when sampled, though unrecorded immune exposures were likely. Primers included in the PCR were 60 Vbeta and 13 Jbeta primers. Clones were read by immunoSEQ multiplex PCR, and TCRdb kept only the in-frame ones, dropping some. Altogether approximately 130,000 clones are present, about 61% being singletons, with the ten largest covering approximately 2.5%. This clone was seen just once. The antigen is unknown.

This chain joins TRBV4-2 and TRBJ1-2; 7 nucleotides agree with TRBD1. The sequencing input was PBMCs. This clonotype originated in a woman in her forties in good health and CMV-seronegative. Here the CDR3 reads CASSQGGTVYGYTF. In DNA, the CDR3 is TGTGCCAGCAGCCAAGGCGGGACAGTTTATGGCTACACCTTC.